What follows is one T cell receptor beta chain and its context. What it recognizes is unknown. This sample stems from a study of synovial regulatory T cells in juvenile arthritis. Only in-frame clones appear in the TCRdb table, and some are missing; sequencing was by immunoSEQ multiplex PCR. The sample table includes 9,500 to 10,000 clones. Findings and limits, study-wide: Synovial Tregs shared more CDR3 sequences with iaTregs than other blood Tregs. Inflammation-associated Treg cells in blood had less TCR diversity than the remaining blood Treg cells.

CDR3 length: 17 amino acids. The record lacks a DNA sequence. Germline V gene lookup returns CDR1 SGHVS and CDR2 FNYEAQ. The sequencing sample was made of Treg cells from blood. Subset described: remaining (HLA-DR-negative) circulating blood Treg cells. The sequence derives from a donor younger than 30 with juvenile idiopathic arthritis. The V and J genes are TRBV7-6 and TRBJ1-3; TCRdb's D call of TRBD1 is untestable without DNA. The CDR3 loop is CASSYMGAGISGNTIYF.